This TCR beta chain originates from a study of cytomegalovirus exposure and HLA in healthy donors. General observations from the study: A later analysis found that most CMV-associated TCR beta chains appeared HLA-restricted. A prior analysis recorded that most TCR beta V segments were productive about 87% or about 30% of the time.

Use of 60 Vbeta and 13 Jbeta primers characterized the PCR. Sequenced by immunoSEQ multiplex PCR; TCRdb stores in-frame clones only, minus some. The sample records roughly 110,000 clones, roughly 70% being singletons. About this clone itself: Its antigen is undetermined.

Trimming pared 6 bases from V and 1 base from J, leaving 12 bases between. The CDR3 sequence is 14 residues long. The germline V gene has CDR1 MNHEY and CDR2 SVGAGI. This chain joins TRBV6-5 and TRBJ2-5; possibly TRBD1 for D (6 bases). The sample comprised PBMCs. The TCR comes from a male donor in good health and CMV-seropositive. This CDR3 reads CASSIGQSQETQYF. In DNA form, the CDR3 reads TGTGCCAGCAGCATCGGACAGAGCCAAGAGACCCAGTACTTC.